This TCR beta chain was captured in a study of beta chain features in type 1 diabetes. Overall study findings and caveats: When Type 1 diabetes patients were examined, their TCRB CDR3s proved moderately but significantly shorter in all four CD4+ subsets. A pattern of fewer insertions and more deletions at VDJ junctions was seen in type 1 diabetes patients.

Germline assignment: CDR1 KGHSH and CDR2 LQKENI. This CDR3 has 14 residues. The trim removed 5 bases at V and 8 bases at J, leaving 6 bases unmatched. This clone was found once. What it recognizes is unknown. All of the isolated RNA was reverse transcribed, so expressed TCRB transcripts were sequenced. Produced via immunoSEQ multiplex PCR; TCRdb's table is partial and in-frame only. The sample records 20,000 to 25,000 clones, over 65% being singletons. The genes are TRBV18 and TRBJ1-4; 9 positions agree with TRBD1. The sample taken for sequencing was stem cell memory CD4+ T cells from blood. The origin of this receptor is a woman in her forties with type 1 diabetes. As DNA, the CDR3 is TGTGCCAGCTCATCGGGACAGGGAAGGGAAAAACTGTTTTTT. Protein product: CASSSGQGREKLFF.